This T cell receptor beta chain was identified during a study of shared T cell receptors in the human thymus. Clones were sequenced by immunoSEQ multiplex PCR, and TCRdb holds only the in-frame ones, with some missing. The data contain 550,000 to 800,000 clones, approximately 85% of them singletons. Germline CDR1 SNHLY, CDR2 FYNNEI. The germline V and J ends were trimmed by 4 bases and 8 bases, with 8 bases remaining between them. The CDR3 has 11 residues. These data also formed part of another study, on human thymus T cells. This second report adds: Those donating were healthy Finnish infants in corrective surgery for congenital heart defects. Thymus tissue for the work was resected from patients undergoing corrective heart surgery. Thymic and blood repertoires seemed to show skewed V and J gene use. Related studies found that unrelated individuals share highly overlapping thymic repertoires.

V gene TRBV2 combines with J gene TRBJ1-2, with a tentative D call TRBD1 (5 bases). Sequenced input: thymocytes. The receptor was isolated from a girl less than two years old with a congenital heart defect. The CDR3 loop reads CASSGGGGYTF. The CDR3 nucleotides are TGTGCCAGCAGTGGGGGGGGAGGCTACACCTTC.